This passage covers 5 T cell receptor beta chains from one sample sequenced in a study of T cells after yellow fever vaccination. TCRdb re-called the 5' RACE reads through MiXCR, storing one row per CDR3 protein. The table lists more than 120,000 distinct CDR3 sequences, more than 6% of them singletons. The sample was CD4+ T cells sorted from PBMCs, taken 5 days after the yellow fever booster vaccination. Every receptor here comes from a young man who received the YFV17D yellow fever vaccine.

This clonotype was recorded at least ten times. V and J are TRBV7-2 and TRBJ2-1; 7 bases are a match to TRBD2. Germline V gives CDR1 SGHTA, CDR2 FQGNSA. The CDR3 runs to 16 residues. V was clipped by 3 bases and J by 2 bases; unmatched bases: 7. For the CDR3, the DNA is TGTGCCAGCAGCTTGCGGGGGTCTAGCACCTACAATGAGCAGTTCTTC. Amino acids: CASSLRGSSTYNEQFF. Together with reference TRBV7-2 and TRBJ2-1, the CDR3 gives the full variable domain: GAGVSQSPSNKVTEKGKDVELRCDPISGHTALYWYRQSLGQGLEFLIYFQGNSAPDKSGLPSDRFSAERTGGSVSTLTIQRTQQEDSAVYLCASSLRGSSTYNEQFFGPGTRLTVL.

The chain links TRBV12-3 or TRBV12-4 to TRBJ2-7; D gene ambiguous. V was trimmed by 2 bases and J by 5 bases, leaving 4 bases between them. The CDR3 covers 11 residues. The CDR3 coding sequence is TGTGCCAGCAGTTTACTCAACGAGCAGTACTTC. It is translated as CASSLLNEQYF.

This clonotype was counted a few times. The rearrangement uses TRBV28 and TRBJ1-6; 8 nucleotides match TRBD1. Trimming took 7 bases from V and 5 from J; bases not matched to a gene: 7. Looked up from germline, CDR1 is MDHEN and CDR2 is SYDVKM. The CDR3 spans 15 residues. The CDR3 is CASNPTGAHNSPLHF. Written as DNA, the CDR3 is TGTGCCAGCAACCCGACAGGGGCCCATAATTCACCCCTCCACTTT. The full variable domain, with the rest looked up from reference TRBV28 and TRBJ1-6, is DVKVTQSSRYLVKRTGEKVFLECVQDMDHENMFWYRQDPGLGLRLIYFSYDVKMKEKGDIPEGYSVSREKKERFSLILESASTNQTSMYLCASNPTGAHNSPLHFGNGTRLTVT.

This clonotype has at least ten counts. This rearrangement joins TRBV7-6 to TRBJ2-1, with D perhaps TRBD2 (7 bases). Per germline, CDR1 SGHVS and CDR2 FNYEAQ. The CDR3 is 12 residues long. V shed 5 bases and J shed 9 bases, with 11 bases lying between them. The CDR3: CASSTAGAEQFF. The CDR3 DNA is TGTGCCAGCAGCACCGCGGGGGCTGAGCAGTTCTTC.

The chain couples TRBV7-8 to TRBJ1-2; 9 bases are a match to TRBD1. The CDR3 is 14 residues long. The germline V gene encodes CDR1 SGHVS and CDR2 FQNEAQ. Unmatched junction bases numbered 9, after V lost 5 bases and J lost 8 bases. Here the CDR3 reads CASSHGTGSGGYTF. CDR3 bases: TGTGCCAGCAGCCACGGGACAGGGAGTGGCGGCTACACCTTC. Variable domain in full (rest from reference TRBV7-8 and TRBJ1-2): GAGVSQSPRYKVAKRGQDVALRCDPISGHVSLFWYQQALGQGPEFLTYFQNEAQLDKSGLPSDRFFAERPEGSVSTLKIQRTQQEDSAVYLCASSHGTGSGGYTFGSGTRLTVV.